Listed below are T cell receptor beta chains from one sample, sequenced in a study of response to subunit inactivated influenza vaccine. TCRdb ran MiXCR on the RT-PCR reads and lists one entry per CDR3 protein. The table includes 550,000 to 800,000 distinct CDR3 sequences, 15% to 18% detected once. The sequences come from PBMCs from blood, collected 11 to 12 days after vaccination. These receptors originate from a man aged 45 to 65 who received an inactivated influenza vaccine. Both conserved end residues are part of each CDR3. Fields, in order: D gene, J gene, V gene, clone size, CDR3 DNA, CDR3 protein. The D gene is left open where the match is weak. Size values are once, few and many counts, or a class for expanded clones, and some rows have none.

>.|TRBJ2-4|TRBV20-1|few
TGCAGTGCTAATTGGGTAGCCAAAAACATTCAGTACTTC
CSANWVAKNIQYF
>.|TRBJ1-2|TRBV12-3/TRBV12-4|few
TGTGCCAGCACTTGGGACGATTTTAACTATGGCTACACCTTC
CASTWDDFNYGYTF
>.|TRBJ2-5|TRBV20-1|.
TGCAGTGTCACGGGTGAAGTGGGACATAGCTTTTTCCAAGAGACCCAGTACTTC
CSVTGEVGHSFFQETQYF
>TRBD2|TRBJ2-3|TRBV10-2|.
TGCGCCACCCTGGGGGGGGTCTTTAGCACAGATACGCAGTATTTT
CATLGGVFSTDTQYF
>.|TRBJ1-3|TRBV18|few
TGTGCCAGCTCACCCAACGGGACTCCTGGAAACACCATATATTTT
CASSPNGTPGNTIYF
>.|TRBJ2-7|TRBV21-1|.
TGTGCCAGCAGCATTCCCAGGAACGGGCACGAGCAGTACTTC
CASSIPRNGHEQYF
>TRBD2|TRBJ2-3|TRBV7-8|many
TGTGCCAGCACCCCCCCCTGGCGGGAGGGCCTCGCTACGCAGTATTTT
CASTPPWREGLATQYF
>.|TRBJ2-2|TRBV3-1|few
TGTGCCAGCAGCCCAGGACAGATTGACACCGGGGAGCTGTTTTTT
CASSPGQIDTGELFF
>TRBD1|TRBJ2-1|TRBV20-1|few
TGCAGTGCTAGAGAGGACAGGGCAGCCTCCTACAATGAGCAGTTCTTC
CSAREDRAASYNEQFF
>TRBD1|TRBJ2-3|TRBV29-1|.
TGCAGCGTTGCCCGGGACAGGGGGCTTGATACGCAGTATTTT
CSVARDRGLDTQYF
>.|TRBJ2-3|TRBV12-3/TRBV12-4|many
TGTGCCACCAGCAAGGGGGGGCTTGCCACAGATACGCAGTATTTT
CATSKGGLATDTQYF
>TRBD2|TRBJ2-3|TRBV11-1|.
TGTGCCAGCAGCGTACAGGGTACTAGCGGGGTCTCTAGCACAGATACGCAGTATTTT
CASSVQGTSGVSSTDTQYF
>.|TRBJ1-5|TRBV7-2|.
TGTGCCAGCAGCTTAGCGGGGACATTAGGTCAGCCCCAGCATTTT
CASSLAGTLGQPQHF
>.|TRBJ1-3|TRBV10-3|.
TGTGCCATCAGTGAACAGGACTCTGGAAACACCATATATTTT
CAISEQDSGNTIYF
>TRBD1|TRBJ2-4|TRBV5-5|.
TGTGCCAGCATCAAGGACAGGGGGCAAGGAAACATTCAGTACTTC
CASIKDRGQGNIQYF
>TRBD2|TRBJ2-4|TRBV6-2/TRBV6-3|few
TGTGCCAGCAAGGCGGGAGGGGGCATTCAGTACTTC
CASKAGGGIQYF
>.|TRBJ2-5|TRBV7-9|.
TGTGCCAGCAGCTTTCACAGCCAGCATTCGACCCAGTACTTC
CASSFHSQHSTQYF
>.|TRBJ1-1|TRBV29-1|.
TGCAGCGTTATGGAGCCCGGAGCTTTCTTT
CSVMEPGAFF
>.|TRBJ2-4|TRBV5-1|few
TGCGCCAGCAGCTTGGGGGACGGGCCCCGCGATCAGTACTTC
CASSLGDGPRDQYF
>TRBD2|TRBJ2-7|TRBV10-2|.
TGCGCCAGCAGTGAGTCGAGGACTAGCGCTACCTACGAGCAGTACTTC
CASSESRTSATYEQYF
>.|TRBJ1-1|TRBV29-1|.
TGCAGCGCAAGGGACACTTCGAACACTGAAGCTTTCTTT
CSARDTSNTEAFF
>.|TRBJ2-6|TRBV5-1|few
TGCGCCAGCAGCTTAGCTGCGACGAGCTCTGGGGCCAACGTCCTGACTTTC
CASSLAATSSGANVLTF
>.|TRBJ1-5|TRBV12-3/TRBV12-4|.
TGTGCCAGCAGTTTCACCGGGGGCGGGGGGGATCAGCCCCAGCATTTT
CASSFTGGGGDQPQHF
>TRBD1|TRBJ1-2|TRBV2|.
TGTGCCAGCAGGAACATCTGGACAGGGAATGGCTACACCTTC
CASRNIWTGNGYTF
>TRBD1|TRBJ2-7|TRBV6-7|.
TGTGCCAGCACACTCAAACAGGGGTGCAACTTCCACGAGCAGTACTTC
CASTLKQGCNFHEQYF
>TRBD1|TRBJ2-1|TRBV20-1|few
TGCAGTGCTTCTAGGGGGGGACAGGGGGCGTTTGAGCAGTTCTTC
CSASRGGQGAFEQFF
>.|TRBJ1-4|TRBV29-1|few
TGCAGCGTTGCATACAGGAATGAAAAACTGTTTTTT
CSVAYRNEKLFF
>.|TRBJ2-1|TRBV24-1|.
TGTGCCACCGGTCGAGGGGGAAGGGGCAATGAGCAGTTCTTC
CATGRGGRGNEQFF
>TRBD1|TRBJ1-5|TRBV28|.
TGTGCCAGCAGTTTAATCCGAGGGACAGCGATTCAACCCCAGCATTTT
CASSLIRGTAIQPQHF
>.|TRBJ1-1|TRBV6-2/TRBV6-3|.
TGTGCCAGAGAGACGAACACTGAAGCTTTCTTT
CARETNTEAFF
>.|TRBJ2-3|TRBV30|.
TGTGCCTGGAGTGGGGGAGGATTGGCAGATACGCAGTATTTT
CAWSGGGLADTQYF
>.|TRBJ1-1|TRBV11-2|few
TGTGCCAGCAGCTTAATCCGGGGGCGGTTGAACACTGAAGCTTTCTTT
CASSLIRGRLNTEAFF
>.|TRBJ2-3|TRBV5-5|.
TGTGCCAGCAGCCCTCTAACGACAGGTTTGACAGATACGCAGTATTTT
CASSPLTTGLTDTQYF
>.|TRBJ2-2|TRBV28|few
TGTGCCAGCAGTTTAATGGGGGGAGGCACCGGGGAGCTGTTTTTT
CASSLMGGGTGELFF
>.|TRBJ2-2|TRBV5-1|few
TGCGCCAGCAGCTTTGAACCCCCACCGTCGGAGGAGCTGTTTTTT
CASSFEPPPSEELFF
>.|TRBJ1-2|TRBV30|.
TGTGCCTGGAGGAAGAGCTATGGCTACACCTTC
CAWRKSYGYTF
>TRBD1|TRBJ1-2|TRBV24-1|few
TGTGCCACCAGTGGGCAAGGGGGCAGCGGCTACACCTTC
CATSGQGGSGYTF
>.|TRBJ2-1|TRBV10-3|.
TGTGCCATCAGTCGGCACAACAATGAGCAGTTCTTC
CAISRHNNEQFF
>TRBD1|TRBJ2-3|TRBV4-2|few
TGTGCCAGCAGCCAAGTGGACAGGGGAAGCACAGATACGCAGTATTTT
CASSQVDRGSTDTQYF
>TRBD1|TRBJ2-4|TRBV29-1|.
TGCAGCGTGAGTACAGGGGGCCTCTCCAAAAACATTCAGTACTTC
CSVSTGGLSKNIQYF
>TRBD1|TRBJ2-5|TRBV24-1|.
TGTGCCACCAGTGATCTTGGGGACAGGGGGAGAGCGGAGACCCAGTACTTC
CATSDLGDRGRAETQYF
>.|TRBJ1-2|TRBV7-2|.
TGTGCCAGCAGCGCTGACAGGAATTTTTTGAGTGGCTACACCTTC
CASSADRNFLSGYTF
>TRBD2|TRBJ2-3|TRBV29-1|.
TGCAGCGTCTCGGGACTAGCGTTCACCGATACGCAGTATTTT
CSVSGLAFTDTQYF
>.|TRBJ2-7|TRBV14|few
TGTGCCAGCAGCCGACTGCGTCCCTACGAGCAGTACTTC
CASSRLRPYEQYF
>TRBD2|TRBJ2-1|TRBV3-1|few
TGTGCCAGCAGCCAAGATTTACTAGCGGGGGCCCGTGAGCAGTTCTTC
CASSQDLLAGAREQFF
>TRBD1|TRBJ2-7|TRBV5-1|.
TGCGCCAGCAGCTTGTTTGGACAGGCCTCCTACGAGCAGTACTTC
CASSLFGQASYEQYF
>.|TRBJ2-1|TRBV23-1|.
TGCGCCAGCAGTCCCGGGGACCGGAAAGATCTCGATGAGCAGTTCTTC
CASSPGDRKDLDEQFF
>.|TRBJ2-7|TRBV12-3/TRBV12-4|many
TGTGCCAGCAGTTTCTCCGGGGGTGAGCAGTACTTC
CASSFSGGEQYF
>.|TRBJ2-4|TRBV20-1|many
TGCAGTGCTAGACTTTTAGACATTCAGTACTTC
CSARLLDIQYF
>TRBD1|TRBJ1-6|TRBV4-3|.
TGCGCCAGCAGCCAAGAAGCAGGGGGCTATAATTCACCCCTCCACTTT
CASSQEAGGYNSPLHF
>.|TRBJ2-1|TRBV6-2/TRBV6-3|.
TGTGCCAGCAGTTACTCGACCGTAACTGTAAGGGGACCTTACAATGAGCAGTTCTTC
CASSYSTVTVRGPYNEQFF
>TRBD2|TRBJ2-1|TRBV12-3/TRBV12-4|few
TGTGCCAGCAGTAGCGGGGGCGCCCACTACAATGAGCAGTTCTTC
CASSSGGAHYNEQFF
>.|TRBJ2-1|TRBV6-4|.
TGTGCCAGCAGCCCCGCCGCCACGGTTAGTCGGGCCTACCTAAACAATGAGCAGTTCTTC
CASSPAATVSRAYLNNEQFF
>TRBD1|TRBJ2-1|TRBV5-5|many
TGTGCCAGCATCCCCATTGGGACAGGGGACAATGAGCAGTTCTTC
CASIPIGTGDNEQFF
>TRBD1|TRBJ2-3|TRBV12-3/TRBV12-4|.
TGTGCCAGCAGTAACAGGGGGACAACAGATACGCAGTATTTT
CASSNRGTTDTQYF
>.|TRBJ2-1|TRBV20-1|.
TGCAGTGCTAGAAAGACTAGTTTGTATGAGCAGTTCTTC
CSARKTSLYEQFF